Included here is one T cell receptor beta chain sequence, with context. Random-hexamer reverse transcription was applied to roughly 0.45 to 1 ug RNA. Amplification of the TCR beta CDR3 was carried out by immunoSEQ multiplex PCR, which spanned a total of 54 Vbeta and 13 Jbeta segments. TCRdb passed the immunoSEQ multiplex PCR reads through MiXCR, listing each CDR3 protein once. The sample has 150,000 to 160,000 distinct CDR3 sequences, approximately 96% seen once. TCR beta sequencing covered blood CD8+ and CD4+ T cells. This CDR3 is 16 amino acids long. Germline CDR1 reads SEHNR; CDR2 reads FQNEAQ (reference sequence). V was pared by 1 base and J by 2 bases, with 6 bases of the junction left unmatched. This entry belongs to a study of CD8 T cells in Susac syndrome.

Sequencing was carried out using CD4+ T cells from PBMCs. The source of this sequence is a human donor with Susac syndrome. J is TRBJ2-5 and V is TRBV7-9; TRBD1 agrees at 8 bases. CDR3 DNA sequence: TGTGCCAGCAGCTTAGGACAGGGGAGAGGTCAAGAGACCCAGTACTTC. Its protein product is CASSLGQGRGQETQYF.